This T cell receptor beta chain was retrieved from a study of vaccination and CD4 T cells after COVID-19. Study-level results: Of the reactive clones in convalescent patients, a median around 83% showed up only post-vaccination.

Treatment meaning: approximately 9-day PBMC culture with coronavirus spike peptide pools or control peptides (ViraFEST assay). The collection of CD4+ T cells from the unexposed donor took place before the COVID-19 pandemic (2011-2018). Once peptide pools had expanded antigen-specific T cells, ViraFEST sequenced TCRs. The germline V gene has CDR1 SGHTA and CDR2 FQGNSA. The V gene end was trimmed by 2 bases and the J gene end by 5 bases; junction bases not matched to a gene: 10. This CDR3 contains 16 residues. This clonotype turned up a few times. What it recognizes is unknown. Cultured CD4+ T-cell DNA underwent Oncomine TCR Beta short-read sequencing. Genomic DNA was isolated from CD4+ T cells that had been cultured. TCRdb reprocessed the PCR reads with MiXCR, giving one entry per CDR3 protein. The top ten clones hold less than 35% of a sample with 8,000 to 9,500 distinct CDR3 sequences, 35% of them seen once.

The TCR sequence derives from a human donor in good health. This chain uses TRBV7-2 with TRBJ2-5; 8 nucleotides match TRBD2. Sequencing input: CD4+ T cells from blood, cultured in vitro. The CDR3 DNA is TGTGCCAGCAGCTTAAACCGTCGGGAGGGTGGGGAGACCCAGTACTTC. Its translation is CASSLNRREGGETQYF.